This passage covers 3 T cell receptor beta chains from one sample sequenced in a study of early T cells in non-severe SARS-CoV-2 infection. Via MiXCR, TCRdb re-called the 5' RACE reads, giving one row per CDR3 protein. The repertoire includes about 63,000 distinct CDR3 sequences, over 10% of them detected once, and around 4.7% sits in the top ten. What was sequenced was whole blood. All receptors derive from an adult who was a healthcare worker with PCR-confirmed SARS-CoV-2 infection or an uninfected control (not recorded which).

This clonotype was seen ten or more times. The rearrangement links TRBV12-3 or TRBV12-4 to TRBJ1-1; the D gene is possibly TRBD1 (6 bases). The CDR3 runs to 14 residues. Trimming shortened V by 6 bases and J by 7 bases, and 18 bases separated the two germline ends. CDR3 protein: CASSPLMGGSEAFF. CDR3 coding DNA: TGTGCCAGCAGCCCATTGATGGGGGGCAGTGAAGCTTTCTTT.

The CDR3 here is CASSLPALGGNTIYF. The CDR3 nucleotides read TGTGCCAGCAGCTTACCAGCCCTGGGAGGAAACACCATATATTTT. This rearrangement joins TRBV7-3 to TRBJ1-3, with no clear D. Germline V lookup: CDR1 SGHTA, CDR2 FQGTGA. Deletions cut 2 bases from V and 4 bases from J, with 12 bases between. CDR3 length equals 15 residues.

This clonotype was counted at least ten times. The rearrangement uses TRBV6-2 or TRBV6-3 and TRBJ2-2; TRBD1 might be the D (5 bases). Looked up from germline, CDR1 is MNHEY and CDR2 is SVGEGT. The CDR3 extends over 13 amino acids. V lost 7 bases to trimming and J lost 6 bases, with 12 bases between them. The CDR3 DNA reads TGTGCCAGCAACCAGGGAAGACCCGGGGAGCTGTTTTTT. Amino acid sequence: CASNQGRPGELFF.